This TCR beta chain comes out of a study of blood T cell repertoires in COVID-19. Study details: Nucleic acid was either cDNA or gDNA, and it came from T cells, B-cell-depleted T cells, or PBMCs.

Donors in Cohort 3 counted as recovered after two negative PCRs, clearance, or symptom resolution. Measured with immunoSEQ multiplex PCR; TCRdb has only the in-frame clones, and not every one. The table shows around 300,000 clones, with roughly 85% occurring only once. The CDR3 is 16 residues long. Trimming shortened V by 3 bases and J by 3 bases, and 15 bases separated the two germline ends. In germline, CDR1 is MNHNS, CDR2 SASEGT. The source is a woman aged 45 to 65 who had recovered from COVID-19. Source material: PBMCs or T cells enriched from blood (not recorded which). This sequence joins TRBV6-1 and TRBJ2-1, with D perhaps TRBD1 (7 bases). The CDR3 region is CASSDGGGQFYNEQFF. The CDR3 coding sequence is TGTGCCAGCAGTGACGGAGGGGGACAGTTCTACAATGAGCAGTTCTTC.